This is a list of T cell receptor beta chains from one sample in a study of shared clonotypes between healthy human individuals. TCRdb's copy holds only in-frame clones and misses some; the assay was immunoSEQ multiplex PCR. The sample lists millions of clones, about 95% seen once, with roughly 1% in the top ten. Sequencing input: naive CD8+ T cells sorted from blood. All receptors derive from a man between 18 and 35 years old in good health. CDR3s include the opening cysteine and the closing phenylalanine or tryptophan. A D gene is named only where the DNA matches it firmly. For some rows the clone size is stated as once, few or many, or as a class when expanded; others skip it.

v_gene,j_gene,abundance,d_gene,CDR3nt,CDR3aa
TRBV10-2,TRBJ2-7,-,TRBD2,TGCGCCAGCAGTGGGGGGGGAGAGCAGTACTTC,CASSGGGEQYF
TRBV5-6,TRBJ2-1,-,-,TGTGCCAGCAGCTGGGGGGTCCGGAGCGGCAATGAGCAGTTCTTC,CASSWGVRSGNEQFF
TRBV7-9,TRBJ2-7,-,-,TGTGCCAGCAGCTTTGAGGGTTTGTTGCACGAGCAGTACTTC,CASSFEGLLHEQYF
TRBV5-6,TRBJ2-7,-,-,TGTGCCAGCAGCCTAATTACCAGGGGGGCATTCTACGAGCAGTACTTC,CASSLITRGAFYEQYF
TRBV29-1,TRBJ2-3,-,TRBD1,TGCAGCGTTGCGATTGGGACAGGCCTCACAGATACGCAGTATTTT,CSVAIGTGLTDTQYF
TRBV19,TRBJ2-7,-,-,TGTGCCACCTCCGACAGAAGCTCCTACGAGCAGTACTTC,CATSDRSSYEQYF
TRBV7-8,TRBJ1-5,-,TRBD1,TGTGCCAGCAGCTTGACAGGGATCAAGGAGCCCCAGCATTTT,CASSLTGIKEPQHF
TRBV9,TRBJ2-7,-,-,TGTGCCAGCAGCGCATCATACAGCTACGAGCAGTACTTC,CASSASYSYEQYF
TRBV6-4,TRBJ2-1,-,TRBD2,TGTGCCAGCAGTGTCCGGACTAGCGGGAGGATCTCCTACAATGAGCAGTTCTTC,CASSVRTSGRISYNEQFF
TRBV10-3,TRBJ1-1,-,-,TGTGCCATCAGTGAGGGAGCGTTCAGCGGGTATGAAGCTTTCTTC,CAISEGAFSGYEAFF
TRBV9,TRBJ1-1,-,-,TGTGCCAGCAGCGTAGCCGGTCAGGGCTACACTGAAGCTTTCTTT,CASSVAGQGYTEAFF
TRBV16,TRBJ2-7,once,-,TGTGCCAGCAGCCAATCTCTGGGAACCTACGAGCAGTACTTC,CASSQSLGTYEQYF
TRBV11-2,TRBJ1-1,-,-,TGTGCCAGCAGCTTGACAGGAATCATGAACACTGAAGCTTTCTTT,CASSLTGIMNTEAFF
TRBV13,TRBJ2-3,-,-,TGTGCCAGCAGCTTAGGAGCGGAGCAGAGCACAGATACGCAGTATTTT,CASSLGAEQSTDTQYF
TRBV5-6,TRBJ2-7,-,TRBD2,TGTGCCAGCAGCTCTGCCTTAAGCGGGACCCCCGAGCAGTACTTC,CASSSALSGTPEQYF
TRBV2,TRBJ2-7,-,TRBD1,TGTGCCAGCAGGGACAGGGGGATGATCTCCTACGAGCAGTACTTC,CASRDRGMISYEQYF
TRBV2,TRBJ1-3,-,-,TGTGCCAGCAGTGAAGCGTACAGGGACGGAAACACCATATATTTT,CASSEAYRDGNTIYF
TRBV7-9,TRBJ2-3,-,-,TGTGCCAGCAGCTTGGGTTTAACAGATACGCAGTATTTT,CASSLGLTDTQYF
TRBV6-1,TRBJ1-1,-,-,TGTGCCAGCAGTGAAGCGTATACTGAAGCTTTCTTT,CASSEAYTEAFF
TRBV6-6,TRBJ1-6,-,-,TGTGCCAGCAGCACCAACCCCCCGGGCAATTCACCCCTCCACTTT,CASSTNPPGNSPLHF
TRBV4-1,TRBJ1-5,-,-,TGCGCCAGCAGCTCGGACGGCGAGAGTCAGCATTTT,CASSSDGESQHF
TRBV14,TRBJ1-1,-,-,TGTGCCAGCAGCCAACATACAGGCACTGAAGCTTTCTTT,CASSQHTGTEAFF
TRBV27,TRBJ2-1,-,-,TGTGCCAGCAGTTCAATAAATGAGCAGTTCTTC,CASSSINEQFF
TRBV5-6,TRBJ1-2,few,TRBD1,TGTGCCAGCAGCTTAGGACAGGGGATGTATGGCTACACCTTC,CASSLGQGMYGYTF
TRBV30,TRBJ2-3,-,-,TGTGCCTGGAGTGTCGGGGCAGGGGCATCAGATACGCAGTATTTT,CAWSVGAGASDTQYF
TRBV4-1,TRBJ2-7,-,-,TGCGCCAGCAGCCAACACAGGGAGTGGTACGAGCAGTACTTC,CASSQHREWYEQYF
TRBV30,TRBJ2-1,-,-,TGTGCCTGGAGTGTACCAGGGCCGATATACAATGAGCAGTTCTTC,CAWSVPGPIYNEQFF
TRBV2,TRBJ2-7,once,-,TGTGCCAGCAGGCCAAAGTGGGGTTACGAGCAGTACTTC,CASRPKWGYEQYF
TRBV13,TRBJ2-1,-,TRBD2,TGTGCCAGCAGCTTAGGGGTAGCGGGCATCTACAATGAGCAGTTCTTC,CASSLGVAGIYNEQFF
TRBV5-8,TRBJ1-1,-,-,TGTGCCAGCAGCTTGGGTGGGACCAGCCTAGCTTTCTTT,CASSLGGTSLAFF
TRBV7-9,TRBJ2-7,-,TRBD2,TGTGCCAGCAGCCTCTTAGCGGGAGGGAGCCACGAGCAGTACTTC,CASSLLAGGSHEQYF
TRBV7-8,TRBJ1-2,-,-,TGTGCCAGCAGCGACGGGGTGGTCTGGAGCTACACCTTC,CASSDGVVWSYTF
TRBV4-1,TRBJ1-3,-,-,TGCGCCAGCAGCCAAGATGGAGCCTCTGGAAACACCATATATTTT,CASSQDGASGNTIYF
TRBV10-3,TRBJ1-4,-,-,TGTGCCATCAGTGAGTCGATTTCGGCGGGTACTAATGAAAAACTGTTTTTT,CAISESISAGTNEKLFF
TRBV10-3,TRBJ2-7,-,TRBD2,TGTGCCGCCGCCTCCGCGGGAGGTAGGTCCTACGAGCAGTACTTC,CAAASAGGRSYEQYF
TRBV10-1,TRBJ2-5,once,TRBD2,TGCGCCAGCAGTAATAGCGGGGCCTTAGGAGAGACCCAGTACTTC,CASSNSGALGETQYF
TRBV4-3,TRBJ2-5,-,-,TGCGCCAGCAGCCAAGGTCCCAGCGGCGGGAACCAAGAGACCCAGTACTTC,CASSQGPSGGNQETQYF
TRBV30,TRBJ2-3,-,-,TGTGCCTGGACGGGACTGGAGGGGGATGGCACAGATACGCAGTATTTT,CAWTGLEGDGTDTQYF
TRBV9,TRBJ2-1,-,-,TGTGCCAGCAGCGTAGTGGGGGCGTACAATGAGCAGTTCTTC,CASSVVGAYNEQFF
TRBV28,TRBJ1-4,-,TRBD1,TGTGCCAGCAGTCTCAGGGGGCCTGATGAAAAACTGTTTTTT,CASSLRGPDEKLFF
TRBV5-1,TRBJ2-7,-,-,TGCGCCAGCAGCCAAGGAACAGAAACCTACGAGCAGTACTTC,CASSQGTETYEQYF
TRBV6-6,TRBJ2-1,-,-,TGTGCCAGCAGTGACTTGGGGGGAAGCTCCTACAATGAGCAGTTCTTC,CASSDLGGSSYNEQFF
TRBV19,TRBJ2-7,-,TRBD1,TGTGCCAGTAGTACCGGGACAGTCTACGAGCAGTACTTC,CASSTGTVYEQYF
TRBV5-1,TRBJ2-5,-,-,TGCGCCAGCAGCTGGGGGACTGGTAGCCAAGAGACCCAGTACTTC,CASSWGTGSQETQYF
TRBV7-8,TRBJ2-3,-,-,TGTGCCAGCAGCTTAGCCCCTTTTTCAGATACGCAGTATTTT,CASSLAPFSDTQYF
TRBV11-2,TRBJ2-5,-,-,TGTGCCAGCAGCGGGGAGACCCAGTACTTC,CASSGETQYF
TRBV5-6,TRBJ1-1,-,-,TGTGCCAGCAGCTTAAACACCCACGGCGACACTGAAGCTTTCTTT,CASSLNTHGDTEAFF
TRBV30,TRBJ2-5,-,-,TGTGCCTGGAGTGTACAGGGACTCGGGGGGGAGACCCAGTACTTC,CAWSVQGLGGETQYF
TRBV28,TRBJ2-7,-,-,TGTGCCAGCAGTAACCTGGACGCCTCCTACGAGCAGTACTTC,CASSNLDASYEQYF
TRBV10-2,TRBJ2-3,-,TRBD1,TGCGCCAGCAGTGAGCCGGACAGGTCTAGCACAGATACGCAGTATTTT,CASSEPDRSSTDTQYF
TRBV6-1,TRBJ2-4,once,TRBD1,TGTGCCAGCAGTCCGAATTCCGGGACAGAAAACATTCAGTACTTC,CASSPNSGTENIQYF
TRBV7-9,TRBJ1-1,-,-,TGTGCCAGCAGCTTAGAGGAGACAGGGAACACTGAAGCTTTCTTT,CASSLEETGNTEAFF
TRBV5-3,TRBJ2-1,-,TRBD1,TGTGCCAGAAGCACCGGGACAGACAATGAGCAGTTCTTC,CARSTGTDNEQFF